This T cell receptor beta chain was captured in a study of blood T cell repertoires in COVID-19. At the level of the study: T cells, B-cell-depleted T cells, or PBMCs provided the cDNA or gDNA that served as material.

As regards this clone: This sample also contains other DNA sequences that code for the same CDR3.

The germline V gene encodes CDR1 SGDLS and CDR2 YYNGEE. Trimming at V came to 0 bases and at J to 3 bases, leaving 2 bases not matched to a gene. The CDR3 has 14 amino acids. Data came from immunoSEQ multiplex PCR; TCRdb stores just in-frame clones and leaves some out. The repertoire holds some 150,000 clones, 70% to 90% seen once, with roughly 8% in the top ten. The sequencing sample was made of peripheral blood. This chain joins TRBV9 and TRBJ2-7, with 8 bases identical to TRBD1. The receptor's source is a woman aged 60-75 years with COVID-19, enrolled during active disease. This CDR3 is CASSVADRGYEQYF. In DNA form, the CDR3 reads TGTGCCAGCAGCGTAGCTGACAGGGGCTACGAGCAGTACTTC.